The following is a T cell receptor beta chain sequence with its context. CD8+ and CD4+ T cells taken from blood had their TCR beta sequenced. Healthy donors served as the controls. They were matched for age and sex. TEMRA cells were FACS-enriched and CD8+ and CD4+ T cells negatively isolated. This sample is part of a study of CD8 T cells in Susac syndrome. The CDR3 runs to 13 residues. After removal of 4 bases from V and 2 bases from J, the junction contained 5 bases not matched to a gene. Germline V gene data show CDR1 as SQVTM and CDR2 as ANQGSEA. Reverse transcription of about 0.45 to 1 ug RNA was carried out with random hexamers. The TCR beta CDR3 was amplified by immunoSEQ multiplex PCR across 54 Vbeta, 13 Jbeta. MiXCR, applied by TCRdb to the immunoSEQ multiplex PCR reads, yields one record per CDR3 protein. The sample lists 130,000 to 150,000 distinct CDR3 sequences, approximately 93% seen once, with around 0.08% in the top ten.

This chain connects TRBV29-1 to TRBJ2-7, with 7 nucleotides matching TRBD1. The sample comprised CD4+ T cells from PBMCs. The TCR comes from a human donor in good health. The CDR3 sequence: CSVARGRTYEQYF. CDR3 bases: TGCAGCGTTGCCAGGGGGAGAACCTACGAGCAGTACTTC.